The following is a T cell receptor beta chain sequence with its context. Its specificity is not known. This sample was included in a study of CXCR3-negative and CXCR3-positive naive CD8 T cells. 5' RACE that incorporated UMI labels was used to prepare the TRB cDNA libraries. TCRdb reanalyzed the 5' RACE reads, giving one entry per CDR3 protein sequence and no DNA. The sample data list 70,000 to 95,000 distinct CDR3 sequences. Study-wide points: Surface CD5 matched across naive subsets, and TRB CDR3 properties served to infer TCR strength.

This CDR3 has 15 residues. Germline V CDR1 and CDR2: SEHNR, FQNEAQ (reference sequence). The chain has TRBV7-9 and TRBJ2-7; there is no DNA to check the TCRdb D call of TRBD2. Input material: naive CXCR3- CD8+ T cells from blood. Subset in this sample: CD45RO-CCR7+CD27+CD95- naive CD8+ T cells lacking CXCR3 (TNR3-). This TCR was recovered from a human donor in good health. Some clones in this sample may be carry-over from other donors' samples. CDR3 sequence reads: CASSPTSGGLYEQYF.